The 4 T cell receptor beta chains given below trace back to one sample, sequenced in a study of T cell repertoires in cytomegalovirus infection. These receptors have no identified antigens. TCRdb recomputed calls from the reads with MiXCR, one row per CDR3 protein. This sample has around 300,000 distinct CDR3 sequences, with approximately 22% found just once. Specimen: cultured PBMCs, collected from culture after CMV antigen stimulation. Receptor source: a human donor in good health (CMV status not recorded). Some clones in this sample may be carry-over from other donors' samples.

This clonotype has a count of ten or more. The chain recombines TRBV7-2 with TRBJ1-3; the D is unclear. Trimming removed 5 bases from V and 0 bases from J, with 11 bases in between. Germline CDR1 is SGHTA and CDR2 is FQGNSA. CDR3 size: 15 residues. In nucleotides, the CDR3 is TGTGCCAGCAGCCCCGGACCGAACTCTGGAAACACCATATATTTT. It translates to CASSPGPNSGNTIYF. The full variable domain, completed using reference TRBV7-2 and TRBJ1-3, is GAGVSQSPSNKVTEKGKDVELRCDPISGHTALYWYRQSLGQGLEFLIYFQGNSAPDKSGLPSDRFSAERTGGSVSTLTIQRTQQEDSAVYLCASSPGPNSGNTIYFGEGSWLTVV.

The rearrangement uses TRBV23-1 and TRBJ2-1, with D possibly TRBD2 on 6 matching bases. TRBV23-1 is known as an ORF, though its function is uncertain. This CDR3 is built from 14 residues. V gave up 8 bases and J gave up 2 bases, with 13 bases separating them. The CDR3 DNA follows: TGCGCCAGCCCCCCGGGAGTGCCCTACAATGAGCAGTTCTTC. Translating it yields CASPPGVPYNEQFF.

CDR3: CASSGTGSNQPQHF. The CDR3 DNA reads TGTGCCAGCAGTGGGACAGGGAGCAATCAGCCCCAGCATTTT. The chain recombines TRBV6-1 with TRBJ1-5, with 8 bases that match TRBD1. There are 14 residues in the CDR3. Germline CDR1 reads MNHNS; CDR2 reads SASEGT. The J segment lost 1 base and the V segment lost 4 bases, leaving 0 bases of the junction unmatched.

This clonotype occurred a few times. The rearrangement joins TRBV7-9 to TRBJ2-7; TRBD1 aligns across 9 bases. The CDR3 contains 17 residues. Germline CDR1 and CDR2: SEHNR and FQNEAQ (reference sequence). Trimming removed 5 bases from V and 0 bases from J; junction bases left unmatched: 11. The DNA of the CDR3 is TGTGCCAGCAGCGCCGGGACAGGGCATTTTGTCTCCTACGAGCAGTACGTC. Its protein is CASSAGTGHFVSYEQYV.